Listed below are T cell receptor beta chains from one sample, sequenced in a study of identical twins. From the 5' RACE reads, TCRdb called clonotypes with MiXCR, one entry per CDR3 protein. This repertoire shows approximately 690,000 distinct CDR3 sequences, roughly 6.2% found once; its top ten account for approximately 2%. Sequencing was carried out using naive T cells sorted from blood. Receptor source: a man younger than 35 in good health. The CDR3 runs from the conserved cysteine through the conserved F or W. A D gene is named only where the DNA matches it firmly. Size tells how often a clone was seen (once, few, many) or the class of an expanded clone, and some rows leave it out.

D: TRBD2; size: many; J: TRBJ2-1; V: TRBV5-1; CDR3: CASSLDPGLAGDEQFF; DNA: TGCGCCAGCAGCTTGGACCCGGGACTAGCGGGAGATGAGCAGTTCTTC
D: TRBD2; size: few; J: TRBJ2-7; V: TRBV20-1; CDR3: CSAPASGEQYF; DNA: TGCAGTGCGCCGGCTAGCGGCGAGCAGTACTTC
D: TRBD2; size: NA; J: TRBJ2-5; V: TRBV4-2; CDR3: CASSQAGLVAPQETQYF; DNA: TGTGCCAGCAGCCAAGCCGGACTAGTCGCCCCTCAAGAGACCCAGTACTTC
D: NA; size: many; J: TRBJ2-7; V: TRBV20-1; CDR3: CSARVSGKYEQYF; DNA: TGCAGTGCTAGAGTTAGCGGTAAATACGAGCAGTACTTC
D: NA; size: NA; J: TRBJ2-1; V: TRBV6-2/TRBV6-3; CDR3: CASSYSRQEAGSYYNEQFF; DNA: TGTGCCAGCAGTTACTCGAGACAGGAGGCCGGATCTTACTACAATGAGCAGTTCTTC
D: TRBD1; size: NA; J: TRBJ2-5; V: TRBV29-1; CDR3: CSVRTGIETQYF; DNA: TGCAGCGTTCGGACAGGGATAGAGACCCAGTACTTC
D: NA; size: NA; J: TRBJ2-1; V: TRBV7-2; CDR3: CASSLALPSYNEQFF; DNA: TGTGCCAGCAGCTTAGCGCTGCCATCCTACAATGAGCAGTTCTTC
D: TRBD1; size: few; J: TRBJ2-7; V: TRBV5-1; CDR3: CASTLGGARVGTYEQYF; DNA: TGCGCCAGCACACTAGGGGGCGCTCGGGTAGGAACCTACGAGCAGTACTTC
D: NA; size: few; J: TRBJ2-7; V: TRBV27; CDR3: CASSFVGTPYEQYF; DNA: TGTGCCAGCAGTTTCGTCGGGACACCGTACGAGCAGTACTTC
D: NA; size: many; J: TRBJ2-1; V: TRBV5-1; CDR3: CASSLKLGNEQFF; DNA: TGCGCCAGCAGCCTCAAACTAGGGAATGAGCAGTTCTTC
D: NA; size: many; J: TRBJ1-2; V: TRBV5-1; CDR3: CASSLGGTGINYGYTF; DNA: TGCGCCAGCAGCCTTGGTGGTACGGGAATCAACTATGGCTACACCTTC
D: TRBD2; size: few; J: TRBJ2-3; V: TRBV20-1; CDR3: CSATTLAGDTDTQYF; DNA: TGCAGTGCTACTACCCTAGCGGGAGACACAGATACGCAGTATTTT
D: NA; size: many; J: TRBJ2-7; V: TRBV20-1; CDR3: CSAHSWSYEQYF; DNA: TGCAGTGCTCACTCCTGGAGCTACGAGCAGTACTTC
D: TRBD2; size: few; J: TRBJ2-7; V: TRBV7-8; CDR3: CASSLVPAGGQYEQYF; DNA: TGTGCCAGCAGCTTAGTCCCAGCGGGAGGTCAATACGAGCAGTACTTC
D: NA; size: NA; J: TRBJ1-3; V: TRBV7-8; CDR3: CASRDGSGNTIYF; DNA: TGTGCCAGCAGAGACGGCTCTGGAAACACCATATATTTT
D: TRBD2; size: many; J: TRBJ2-1; V: TRBV29-1; CDR3: CSVEGTAGTSGYNEQFF; DNA: TGCAGCGTTGAAGGGACAGCCGGGACTAGCGGCTACAATGAGCAGTTCTTC
D: TRBD2; size: NA; J: TRBJ2-1; V: TRBV10-3; CDR3: CAISSLAGVGNEQFF; DNA: TGTGCCATCAGCTCACTAGCGGGAGTAGGCAATGAGCAGTTCTTC
D: NA; size: NA; J: TRBJ2-1; V: TRBV5-6; CDR3: CASSLEQDSYNEQFF; DNA: TGTGCCAGCAGCTTGGAGCAGGACTCCTACAATGAGCAGTTCTTC
D: TRBD1; size: NA; J: TRBJ2-1; V: TRBV7-1; CDR3: CASSSPGGTGGAQRLADYNEQFF; DNA: TGTGCCAGCAGCTCACCGGGGGGGACAGGGGGCGCCCAAAGACTAGCGGACTACAATGAGCAGTTCTTC
D: NA; size: many; J: TRBJ2-5; V: TRBV29-1; CDR3: CSVEDFMETQYF; DNA: TGCAGCGTTGAAGATTTCATGGAGACCCAGTACTTC
D: NA; size: many; J: TRBJ2-5; V: TRBV12-3/TRBV12-4; CDR3: CASSLGLSAETQYF; DNA: TGTGCCAGCAGTTTGGGTCTAAGTGCAGAGACCCAGTACTTC
D: NA; size: NA; J: TRBJ2-1; V: TRBV6-1; CDR3: CAISRLKTYNEQFF; DNA: TGTGCCATCTCCAGGTTGAAAACCTACAATGAGCAGTTCTTC
D: TRBD2; size: many; J: TRBJ2-1; V: TRBV7-9; CDR3: CASRVAGANEQFF; DNA: TGTGCCAGCAGGGTAGCGGGAGCTAATGAGCAGTTCTTC
D: NA; size: many; J: TRBJ1-1; V: TRBV4-1; CDR3: CASSQDLSGTEAFF; DNA: TGCGCCAGCAGCCAAGATCTGTCGGGCACTGAAGCTTTCTTT
D: NA; size: NA; J: TRBJ2-7; V: TRBV5-1; CDR3: CASSLGVLGALYEQYF; DNA: TGCGCCAGCAGCTTGGGGGTCTTGGGCGCGCTCTACGAGCAGTACTTC
D: NA; size: few; J: TRBJ1-2; V: TRBV21-1; CDR3: CASSKAGKDRTGNYGYTF; DNA: TGTGCCAGCAGCAAAGCGGGGAAGGACAGAACAGGGAACTATGGCTACACCTTC
D: TRBD2; size: many; J: TRBJ2-1; V: TRBV11-2; CDR3: CASSFGTREDPYNEQFF; DNA: TGTGCCAGCAGCTTTGGAACGCGGGAGGACCCCTACAATGAGCAGTTCTTC
D: NA; size: many; J: TRBJ2-1; V: TRBV27; CDR3: CASSLNGNEQFF; DNA: TGTGCCAGCAGTTTAAATGGCAATGAGCAGTTCTTC
D: TRBD1; size: few; J: TRBJ1-2; V: TRBV4-2; CDR3: CASSQEISGQAYGYTF; DNA: TGTGCCAGCAGCCAAGAAATTTCGGGACAGGCTTATGGCTACACCTTC
D: NA; size: few; J: TRBJ2-7; V: TRBV9; CDR3: CASNRDSGLEQYF; DNA: TGTGCCAGCAACCGGGACTCTGGTCTCGAGCAGTACTTC
D: TRBD1; size: many; J: TRBJ1-4; V: TRBV5-1; CDR3: CASSKTGANEKLFF; DNA: TGCGCCAGCAGCAAGACAGGGGCTAATGAAAAACTGTTTTTT
D: NA; size: few; J: TRBJ2-1; V: TRBV10-3; CDR3: CAISESSAYNEQFF; DNA: TGTGCCATCAGTGAGTCTAGCGCCTACAATGAGCAGTTCTTC
D: NA; size: few; J: TRBJ2-4; V: TRBV28; CDR3: CASRGAVDKNIQYF; DNA: TGTGCCAGCAGGGGGGCGGTGGACAAAAACATTCAGTACTTC
D: TRBD1; size: few; J: TRBJ2-7; V: TRBV5-1; CDR3: CASGTGQGTYEQYF; DNA: TGCGCCAGTGGGACGGGACAGGGTACCTACGAGCAGTACTTC
D: NA; size: many; J: TRBJ2-1; V: TRBV9; CDR3: CASSVGKGPYNEQFF; DNA: TGTGCCAGCAGCGTCGGAAAGGGGCCCTACAATGAGCAGTTCTTC
D: NA; size: few; J: TRBJ2-1; V: TRBV12-3/TRBV12-4; CDR3: CASSLDGTVYNEQFF; DNA: TGTGCCAGCAGTTTAGACGGGACCGTATACAATGAGCAGTTCTTC
D: NA; size: many; J: TRBJ2-1; V: TRBV29-1; CDR3: CSVERGAGKYNEQFF; DNA: TGCAGCGTTGAAAGGGGGGCAGGGAAGTACAATGAGCAGTTCTTC
D: NA; size: few; J: TRBJ2-2; V: TRBV7-8; CDR3: CATPSGGGNTGELFF; DNA: TGTGCCACACCTAGTGGCGGAGGGAACACCGGGGAGCTGTTTTTT
D: TRBD2; size: NA; J: TRBJ2-1; V: TRBV12-3/TRBV12-4; CDR3: CASRYMTSGRAGEQFF; DNA: TGTGCCAGCAGATACATGACTAGCGGGAGGGCCGGTGAGCAGTTCTTC
D: NA; size: NA; J: TRBJ2-7; V: TRBV11-2; CDR3: CASSLVRIYNEQYF; DNA: TGTGCCAGCAGCTTAGTCAGGATCTACAATGAGCAGTACTTC
D: NA; size: NA; J: TRBJ2-3; V: TRBV4-2; CDR3: CASSQDFSRGGIPDTQYF; DNA: TGTGCCAGCAGCCAAGATTTTTCGAGGGGGGGGATCCCAGATACGCAGTATTTT
D: NA; size: few; J: TRBJ2-1; V: TRBV7-9; CDR3: CASSPHPLAEQFF; DNA: TGTGCCAGCAGCCCCCACCCCCTAGCGGAGCAGTTCTTC
D: NA; size: many; J: TRBJ2-4; V: TRBV5-1; CDR3: CASSFQRLAKNIQYF; DNA: TGCGCCAGCAGCTTCCAGAGGCTAGCCAAAAACATTCAGTACTTC
D: NA; size: many; J: TRBJ1-2; V: TRBV7-9; CDR3: CASSRGVEGYTF; DNA: TGTGCCAGCTCCCGAGGGGTGGAAGGCTACACCTTC
D: NA; size: many; J: TRBJ2-5; V: TRBV5-6; CDR3: CASTPGAGVNPETQYF; DNA: TGTGCCAGCACTCCCGGGGCAGGGGTGAACCCGGAGACCCAGTACTTC
D: TRBD1; size: NA; J: TRBJ2-7; V: TRBV28; CDR3: CASSNRDRYYEQYF; DNA: TGTGCCAGCAGTAACCGGGACAGGTACTACGAGCAGTACTTC
D: TRBD2; size: few; J: TRBJ2-1; V: TRBV9; CDR3: CASSASLGLAGGDEQFF; DNA: TGTGCCAGCAGCGCCTCTCTCGGACTAGCGGGAGGAGATGAGCAGTTCTTC
D: NA; size: few; J: TRBJ2-1; V: TRBV20-1; CDR3: CSASKGSSYNEQFF; DNA: TGCAGTGCTAGTAAAGGGAGCTCCTACAATGAGCAGTTCTTC
D: TRBD1; size: NA; J: TRBJ1-2; V: TRBV3-1; CDR3: CASSHPGQGYYGYTF; DNA: TGTGCCAGCAGCCACCCCGGACAGGGGTACTATGGCTACACCTTC
D: TRBD1; size: NA; J: TRBJ2-6; V: TRBV7-2; CDR3: CASSRGQGAPGANVLTF; DNA: TGTGCCAGCAGCCGGGGACAGGGGGCGCCTGGGGCCAACGTCCTGACTTTC
D: NA; size: few; J: TRBJ2-1; V: TRBV5-1; CDR3: CASSFKNNEQFF; DNA: TGCGCCAGCAGCTTTAAGAACAATGAGCAGTTCTTC
D: TRBD2; size: many; J: TRBJ2-1; V: TRBV6-2/TRBV6-3; CDR3: CASKASGIEQFF; DNA: TGTGCCAGCAAGGCTAGCGGGATTGAGCAGTTCTTC
D: NA; size: NA; J: TRBJ1-3; V: TRBV4-3; CDR3: CASSQEGHSGNTIYF; DNA: TGCGCCAGCAGCCAAGAAGGCCACTCTGGAAACACCATATATTTT
D: TRBD2; size: few; J: TRBJ2-7; V: TRBV7-9; CDR3: CASSPSGLARYEQYF; DNA: TGTGCCAGCAGCCCATCGGGACTAGCGAGATACGAGCAGTACTTC
D: NA; size: many; J: TRBJ2-5; V: TRBV12-3/TRBV12-4; CDR3: CASSFRETQYF; DNA: TGTGCCAGCAGTTTCAGGGAGACCCAGTACTTC